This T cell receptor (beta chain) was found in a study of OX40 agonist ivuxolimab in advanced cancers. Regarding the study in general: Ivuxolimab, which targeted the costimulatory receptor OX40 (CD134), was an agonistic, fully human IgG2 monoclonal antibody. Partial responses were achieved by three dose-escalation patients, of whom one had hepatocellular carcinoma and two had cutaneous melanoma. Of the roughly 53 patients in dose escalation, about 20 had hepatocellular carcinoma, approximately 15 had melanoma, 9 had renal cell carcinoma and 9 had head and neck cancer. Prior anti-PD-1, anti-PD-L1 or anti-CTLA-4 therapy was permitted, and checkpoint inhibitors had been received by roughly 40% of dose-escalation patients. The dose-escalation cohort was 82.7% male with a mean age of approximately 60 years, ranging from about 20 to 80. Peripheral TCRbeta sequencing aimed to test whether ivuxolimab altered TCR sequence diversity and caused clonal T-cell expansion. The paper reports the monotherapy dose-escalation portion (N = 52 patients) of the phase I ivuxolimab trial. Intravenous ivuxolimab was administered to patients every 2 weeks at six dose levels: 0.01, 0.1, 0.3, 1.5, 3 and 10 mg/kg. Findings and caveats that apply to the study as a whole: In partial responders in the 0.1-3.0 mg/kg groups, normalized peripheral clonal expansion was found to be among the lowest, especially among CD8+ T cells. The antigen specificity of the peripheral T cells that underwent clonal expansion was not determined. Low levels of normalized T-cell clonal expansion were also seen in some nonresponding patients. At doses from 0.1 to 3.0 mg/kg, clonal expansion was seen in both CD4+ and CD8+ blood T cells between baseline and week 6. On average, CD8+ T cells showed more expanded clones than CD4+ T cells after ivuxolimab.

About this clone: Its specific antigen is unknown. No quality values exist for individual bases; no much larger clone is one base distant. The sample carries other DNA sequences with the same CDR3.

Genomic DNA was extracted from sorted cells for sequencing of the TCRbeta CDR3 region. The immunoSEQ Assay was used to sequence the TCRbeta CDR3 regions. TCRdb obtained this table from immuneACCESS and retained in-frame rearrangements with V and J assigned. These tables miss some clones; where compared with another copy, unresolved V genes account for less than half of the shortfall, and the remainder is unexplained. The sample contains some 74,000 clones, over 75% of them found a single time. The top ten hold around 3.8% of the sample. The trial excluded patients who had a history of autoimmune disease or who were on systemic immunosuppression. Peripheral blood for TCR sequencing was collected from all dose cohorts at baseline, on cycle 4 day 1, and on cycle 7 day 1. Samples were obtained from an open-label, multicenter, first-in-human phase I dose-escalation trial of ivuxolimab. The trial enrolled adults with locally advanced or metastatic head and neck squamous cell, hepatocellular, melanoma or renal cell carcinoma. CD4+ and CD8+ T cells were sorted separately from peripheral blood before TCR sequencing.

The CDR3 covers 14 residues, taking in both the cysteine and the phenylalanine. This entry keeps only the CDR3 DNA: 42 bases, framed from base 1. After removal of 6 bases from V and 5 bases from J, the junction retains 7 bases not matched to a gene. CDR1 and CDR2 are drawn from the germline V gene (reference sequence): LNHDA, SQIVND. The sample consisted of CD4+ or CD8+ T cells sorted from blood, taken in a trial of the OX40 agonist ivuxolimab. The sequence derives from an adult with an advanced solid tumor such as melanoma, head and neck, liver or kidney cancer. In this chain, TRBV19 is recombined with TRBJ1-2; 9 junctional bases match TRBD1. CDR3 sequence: CASSSLDRGYGYTF. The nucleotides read TGTGCCAGTAGCTCCTTGGACAGGGGATATGGCTACACCTTC.